This T cell receptor (beta chain) came from a study of T cells in Graves' hyperthyroidism and ophthalmopathy. TCR beta CDR3 regions were amplified from RNA transcripts. TCR CDR3 regions were first amplified by RT-PCR with HTBI primers. TCRdb redid the calling of the multiplex PCR reads with MiXCR, one entry per CDR3 protein. The repertoire holds fewer than 550,000 distinct CDR3 sequences, with less than 25% as singletons. Used for diagnoses were clinical symptoms, serum thyroxine and TRAb, thyroid ultrasound and orbital computed tomography. About this clonotype: This may stem from a read error, because a much larger clone lies one nucleotide away. Likely a read error: the CDR3 ends without its conserved phenylalanine or tryptophan.

The germline gives CDR1 DFQATT, CDR2 SNEGSKA (reference sequence). The CDR3 has 13 amino acids. Trimming took off 0 bases at V and 2 bases at J, with 7 bases between the two ends. The sequence was collected from a young woman with Graves' ophthalmopathy. The sequenced sample consisted of blood. The rearrangement joins TRBV20-1 to TRBJ1-1, with D unclear. CDR3 region: CSARDPVNTEAFL. In DNA, the CDR3 is TGCAGTGCTAGAGATCCGGTAAACACTGAAGCTTTCTTG.